What follows are 29 T cell receptor beta chains derived from one specimen sequenced in a study of cytomegalovirus exposure and HLA in healthy donors. With 60 Vbeta and 13 Jbeta primers, the PCR was carried out. Method: immunoSEQ multiplex PCR; TCRdb's copy keeps in-frame clones and lacks some. The sample has fewer than 100,000 clones, around 74% seen once. Material: PBMCs. These receptors all stem from a man aged 40-49 years in good health and CMV-seropositive.

The chain uses TRBV5-1 and TRBJ1-1, with TRBD1 matching 8 bases. The CDR3 is 16 residues long. Germline-derived CDR1 and CDR2 are SGHRS and YFSETQ. Trimming at V came to 0 bases and at J to 1 base, leaving 5 bases not matched to a gene. The CDR3 nucleotides read TGCGCCAGCAGCTTGGCCCCAGGGGGCGCGAACACTGAAGCTTTCTTT. Its protein is CASSLAPGGANTEAFF.

The chain uses TRBV18 and TRBJ1-4; no clear D. The CDR3 loop spans 15 amino acids. Trimming stripped 6 bases from V and 3 bases from J, with 14 bases between. CDR1 is KGHSH, CDR2 LQKENI, per germline. The CDR3 DNA follows: TGTGCCAGCTCTGAGGGAGGCAGTCCTAATGAAAAACTGTTTTTT. It translates to CASSEGGSPNEKLFF.

The CDR3 spells CASSQGESSNQPQHF. CDR3 nucleotide sequence: TGCGCCAGCAGCCAAGGGGAGAGTAGCAATCAGCCCCAGCATTTT. The V and J genes are TRBV4-1 and TRBJ1-5; D gene unclear. Germline V CDR1 and CDR2: MGHRA, YSYEKL. The CDR3 is 15 amino acids. V lost 1 base and J 0 bases, leaving 7 bases between the germline ends.

This clone was picked up a small number of times. V is TRBV19 and J is TRBJ2-3, with 7 nucleotides matching TRBD1. This CDR3 spans 15 amino acids. CDR1 LNHDA and CDR2 SQIVND come from the germline V gene (reference sequence). V trimming: 5 bases; J trimming: 0 bases; junction bases outside the gene matches: 5. The CDR3 loop reads CASSFDRASTDTQYF. Here the CDR3 DNA reads TGTGCCAGTAGTTTCGACAGGGCGAGCACAGATACGCAGTATTTT.

The chain combines TRBV5-6 with TRBJ2-7; no reliable D call. Germline V gene data show CDR1 as SGHDT and CDR2 as YYEEEE. The length of the CDR3 is 14 residues. V was pared by 0 bases and J by 3 bases, with 10 bases between. CDR3 DNA: TGTGCCAGCAGCTTGGTCGACCCTAGCTACGAGCAGTACTTC. This translates into CASSLVDPSYEQYF. Looking up the rest from reference TRBV5-6 and TRBJ2-7 gives the full variable domain: DAGVTQSPTHLIKTRGQQVTLRCSPKSGHDTVSWYQQALGQGPQFIFQYYEEEERQRGNFPDRFSGHQFPNYSSELNVNALLLGDSALYLCASSLVDPSYEQYFGPGTRLTVT.

The chain carries TRBV6-5 and TRBJ1-2; D is possibly TRBD1 (6 bases). Germline CDR1 is MNHEY and CDR2 is SVGAGI. Trimming cost V 6 bases and J 5 bases, with 10 bases left between them. The CDR3 consists of 12 residues. This chain's CDR3 is CASSDQGYGYTF. The CDR3 DNA is TGTGCCAGCAGCGACCAGGGGTATGGCTACACCTTC.

This chain joins TRBV2 and TRBJ1-5; the match to TRBD1 covers 8 bases. The CDR3 has 16 residues. Germline V gene lookup returns CDR1 SNHLY and CDR2 FYNNEI. The J segment lost 2 bases and the V segment lost 5 bases, leaving 8 bases of the junction unmatched. The CDR3 DNA reads as TGTGCCAGCAGTCTACGGACAGGGAAAGGCAATCAGCCCCAGCATTTT. It encodes CASSLRTGKGNQPQHF.

This clone was seen a few times. The chain combines TRBV19 with TRBJ2-1, with D tentatively TRBD1 (5 bases). This CDR3 is 12 amino acids long. V was trimmed by 8 bases and J by 4 bases, leaving 9 bases between them. CDR1 is LNHDA, CDR2 SQIVND, per germline (reference sequence). Here the CDR3 reads CASARQYNEQFF. As DNA, the CDR3 is TGTGCCAGTGCGAGACAGTACAATGAGCAGTTCTTC. Using reference TRBV19 and TRBJ2-1 for the parts outside the CDR3, the full variable domain is DGGITQSPKYLFRKEGQNVTLSCEQNLNHDAMYWYRQDPGQGLRLIYYSQIVNDFQKGDIAEGYSVSREKKESFPLTVTSAQKNPTAFYLCASARQYNEQFFGPGTRLTVL.

The V call is TRBV14, the J call TRBJ2-7; weak D call: TRBD1 (6 bases). The germline gives CDR1 SGHDN, CDR2 FVKESK. Trimming shortened V by 0 bases and J by 4 bases, and 10 bases separated the two germline ends. The CDR3 is 14 amino acids. This CDR3 reads CASSQEVGGYEQYF. The CDR3 DNA reads as TGTGCCAGCAGCCAAGAGGTAGGGGGATACGAGCAGTACTTC. Looking up the rest from reference TRBV14 and TRBJ2-7 gives the full variable domain: EAGVTQFPSHSVIEKGQTVTLRCDPISGHDNLYWYRRVMGKEIKFLLHFVKESKQDESGMPNNRFLAERTGGTYSTLKVQPAELEDSGVYFCASSQEVGGYEQYFGPGTRLTVT.

The V call is TRBV4-3, the J call TRBJ1-2; tentatively, D is TRBD1 (5 bases). This CDR3 region has 18 residues. Trimming took 0 bases from V and 4 from J, leaving 21 bases between them. Germline CDR1 LGHNA, CDR2 YSLEER. The CDR3 sequence is CASSQDRFGGGVGYGYTF. CDR3 DNA: TGCGCCAGCAGCCAAGATCGGTTTGGGGGGGGAGTGGGCTATGGCTACACCTTC.

The chain combines TRBV6-1 with TRBJ1-2; D is unclear. V lost 10 bases and J 2 bases, leaving 5 bases between the germline ends. The CDR3 extends over 10 amino acids. From germline, CDR1 is MNHNS and CDR2 SASEGT. The CDR3, as DNA: TGTGCCACGGGGAACTATGGCTACACCTTC. Translated: CATGNYGYTF.

The chain uses TRBV27 and TRBJ1-4, with 9 positions matching TRBD1. CDR1 and CDR2 from the germline V gene are MNHEY and SMNVEV (reference sequence). CDR3 size: 15 residues. V lost 6 bases to trimming and J lost 6 bases; unmatched junction nucleotides: 8. CDR3 amino acids: CASSPDRGVDEKLFF. CDR3 bases: TGTGCCAGCAGCCCCGACAGGGGGGTGGATGAAAAACTGTTTTTT.

J is TRBJ1-3 and V is TRBV7-2; possibly TRBD1 for D (6 bases). Germline V gene lookup returns CDR1 SGHTA and CDR2 FQGNSA. The CDR3 loop spans 15 amino acids. The V and J ends lost 5 bases and 2 bases respectively, with 13 bases between them. CDR3: CASSPGGGPGNTIYF. CDR3 nucleotides: TGTGCCAGCAGCCCCGGGGGGGGCCCTGGAAACACCATATATTTT.

This sequence joins TRBV27 and TRBJ1-1, with 8 bases identical to TRBD1. After removal of 9 bases from V and 1 base from J, the junction contained 10 bases not matched to a gene. Germline assignment: CDR1 MNHEY and CDR2 SMNVEV (reference sequence). This CDR3 is 15 amino acids long. CDR3 loop: CASSDRENSNTEAFF. The CDR3 coding sequence is TGTGCCAGTTCGGACAGGGAGAATTCGAACACTGAAGCTTTCTTT.

The chain recombines TRBV9 with TRBJ2-1; a weak D match, TRBD2 (6 bases). With 0 bases removed from V and 0 bases from J, the gap between germline ends came to 7 bases. The CDR3 contains 15 residues. Germline V gene sequence: CDR1 SGDLS, CDR2 YYNGEE. CDR3 nucleotides: TGTGCCAGCAGCGTAGGGGGGGACTCCTACAATGAGCAGTTCTTC. It translates to CASSVGGDSYNEQFF.

This clone has more than one count but fewer than ten. The V and J genes are TRBV9 and TRBJ1-5; possible D gene TRBD1, 6 bases. Deletions cut 2 bases from V and 2 bases from J, with 11 bases between. The CDR3 runs 15 residues. In germline, CDR1 is SGDLS, CDR2 YYNGEE. CDR3 region: CASSVGGAGNQPQHF. The DNA for the CDR3 is TGTGCCAGCAGCGTCGGGGGGGCAGGCAATCAGCCCCAGCATTTT.

The V call is TRBV6-6, the J call TRBJ2-5, with D perhaps TRBD2 (5 bases). This CDR3 is built from 15 residues. V lost 3 bases and J lost 5, with 16 bases in between. CDR1 is MNHNY, CDR2 SVGAGI, per germline (reference sequence). This CDR3 reads CASSYSDSPGETQYF. The CDR3, as DNA: TGTGCCAGCAGTTATTCGGACTCACCGGGGGAGACCCAGTACTTC.

This clone was recorded once. V is TRBV19 and J is TRBJ2-1; 9 nucleotides line up with TRBD2. Germline V CDR1 and CDR2: LNHDA, SQIVND (reference sequence). The V segment lost 5 bases and the J segment 7 bases; nucleotides outside the gene matches: 9. The CDR3 contains 15 residues. The CDR3 bases are TGTGCCAGTAGTTCCTGGACTAGCGCCCGGAATGAGCAGTTCTTC. It specifies CASSSWTSARNEQFF.

V is TRBV13 and J is TRBJ1-6, with 7 bases lining up with TRBD1. The CDR3 is 15 residues long. Germline lookup yields CDR1 PRHDT and CDR2 FYEKMQ (reference sequence). The V gene end was trimmed by 5 bases and the J gene end by 1 base; junction bases not matched to a gene: 2. The CDR3 sequence is CASSTGQSYNSPLHF. The CDR3 DNA follows: TGTGCCAGCAGCACGGGACAGTCCTATAATTCACCCCTCCACTTT.

V usage is TRBV27 and J usage is TRBJ1-2; TRBD1 matches 10 bases. V lost 6 bases to trimming and J lost 2 bases; unmatched junction nucleotides: 3. CDR1 and CDR2 (germline): MNHEY, SMNVEV (reference sequence). The CDR3 is made up of 14 amino acids. CDR3 residues: CASRGTGANYGYTF. For the CDR3, the DNA is TGTGCCAGCAGGGGGACAGGGGCCAACTATGGCTACACCTTC.

The chain links TRBV27 to TRBJ1-1; 8 bases fit TRBD1. V lost 5 bases, J lost 4 bases, and 9 bases stayed unmatched. From germline, CDR1 is MNHEY and CDR2 SMNVEV (reference sequence). This CDR3 comprises 15 residues. The CDR3 DNA sequence: TGTGCCAGCAGTCCACGACAGGGGATCGGCACTGAAGCTTTCTTT. It codes for CASSPRQGIGTEAFF.

The CDR3 sequence is CASSARGDTYNEQFF. The CDR3 DNA follows: TGTGCCAGCAGCGCCCGGGGGGATACCTACAATGAGCAGTTCTTC. V is TRBV11-3 and J is TRBJ2-1; 7 nucleotides align to TRBD2. Per the germline V gene, CDR1 is SGHNT and CDR2 is YENEEA. Unmatched junction bases numbered 6, after V lost 5 bases and J lost 2 bases. The CDR3 consists of 15 residues.

Here the CDR3 reads CASSLSFGGQGASKGEAFF. In DNA, the CDR3 is TGTGCCAGCAGTTTATCGTTTGGAGGACAGGGGGCCAGTAAGGGTGAAGCTTTCTTT. The rearrangement uses TRBV27 and TRBJ1-1; TRBD1 matches 11 bases. Germline V gene data show CDR1 as MNHEY and CDR2 as SMNVEV (reference sequence). The CDR3 loop spans 19 amino acids. V gave up 0 bases and J gave up 7 bases; unmatched junction bases: 16.

V is TRBV5-1 and J is TRBJ2-3; D gene uncertain. Trimming removed 4 bases at V and 4 bases at J, with 4 bases between. CDR1 is SGHRS, CDR2 YFSETQ, per germline. This CDR3 has 11 residues. For the CDR3, the DNA is TGCGCCAGCAGCGTCGCAGATACGCAGTATTTT. Protein product: CASSVADTQYF.

CDR3 protein: CASSRRTGSHNEQFF. In DNA form, the CDR3 reads TGTGCCAGCAGTCGCCGGACAGGGTCGCACAATGAGCAGTTCTTC. The V call is TRBV6-5, the J call TRBJ2-1; TRBD1 matches at 8 bases. V was pared by 5 bases and J by 5 bases, with 8 bases of the junction left unmatched. CDR3 length equals 15 residues. Per germline, CDR1 MNHEY and CDR2 SVGAGI.

The chain carries TRBV7-8 and TRBJ2-1; 11 bases align to TRBD2. There are 15 residues in the CDR3. V trimming: 5 bases; J trimming: 5 bases; junction bases outside the gene matches: 5. The germline CDR1 and CDR2 sequences are SGHVS and FQNEAQ. The CDR3 here is CASSRGLAEHNEQFF. CDR3 DNA: TGTGCCAGCAGCAGGGGACTAGCGGAGCACAATGAGCAGTTCTTC.

The sample holds a few counts of this clone. The chain links TRBV6-5 to TRBJ2-1; a possible D gene is TRBD2 (6 bases). Germline CDR1 and CDR2: MNHEY and SVGAGI. This CDR3 comprises 13 residues. CDR3: CALRTGADNEQFF. DNA for the CDR3: TGTGCTCTTAGGACGGGAGCGGACAATGAGCAGTTCTTC.

The rearrangement joins TRBV4-3 to TRBJ2-5; 9 positions agree with TRBD2. CDR3 size: 16 residues. CDR1 LGHNA and CDR2 YSLEER come from the germline V gene. Germline trimming cut 4 bases from V and 5 bases from J; bases unmatched to any gene: 11. CDR3 in DNA: TGCGCCAGCAGCCCCCACCGGACCAGCGGGAGGGAGACCCAGTACTTC. As protein: CASSPHRTSGRETQYF.

This chain joins TRBV5-1 and TRBJ2-5; 11 bases align to TRBD2. CDR1 is SGHRS and CDR2 is YFSETQ in the germline V gene. V gave up 3 bases and J gave up 1 base; unmatched junction bases: 2. The CDR3 covers 15 residues. For the CDR3, the DNA is TGCGCCAGCAGCTCCGGACTAGCGGGCCAAGAGACCCAGTACTTC. Its translation is CASSSGLAGQETQYF.